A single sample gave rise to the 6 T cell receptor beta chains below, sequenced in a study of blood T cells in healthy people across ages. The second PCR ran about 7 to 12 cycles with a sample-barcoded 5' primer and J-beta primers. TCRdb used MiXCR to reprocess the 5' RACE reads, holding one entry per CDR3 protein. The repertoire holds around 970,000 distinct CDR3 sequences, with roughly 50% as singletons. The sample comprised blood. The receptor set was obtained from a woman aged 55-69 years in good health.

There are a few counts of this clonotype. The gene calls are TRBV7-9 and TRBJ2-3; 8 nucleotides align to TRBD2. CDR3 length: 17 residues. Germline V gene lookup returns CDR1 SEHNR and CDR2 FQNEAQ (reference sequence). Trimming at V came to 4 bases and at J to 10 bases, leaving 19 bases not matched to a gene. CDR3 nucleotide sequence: TGTGCCAGCAGCTCGGGACGGGAGGGGCGACCCCCTTATCCGCAGTATTTT. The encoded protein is CASSSGREGRPPYPQYF. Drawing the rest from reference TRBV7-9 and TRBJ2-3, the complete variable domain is DTGVSQNPRHKITKRGQNVTFRCDPISEHNRLYWYRQTLGQGPEFLTYFQNEAQLEKSRLLSDRFSAERPKGSFSTLEIQRTEQGDSAMYLCASSSGREGRPPYPQYFGPGTRLTVL.

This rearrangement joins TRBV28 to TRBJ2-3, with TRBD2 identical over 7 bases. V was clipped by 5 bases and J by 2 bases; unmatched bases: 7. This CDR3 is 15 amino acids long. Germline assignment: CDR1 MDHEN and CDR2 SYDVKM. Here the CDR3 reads CASSGLGGDTDTQYF. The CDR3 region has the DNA TGTGCCAGCAGTGGACTAGGTGGCGACACAGATACGCAGTATTTT.

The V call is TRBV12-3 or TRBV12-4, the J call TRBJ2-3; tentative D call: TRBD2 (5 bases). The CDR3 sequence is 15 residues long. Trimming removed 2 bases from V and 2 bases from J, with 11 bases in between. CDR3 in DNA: TGTGCCAGCAGTTTAATGGGAGCACCCACAGATACGCAGTATTTT. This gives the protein CASSLMGAPTDTQYF.

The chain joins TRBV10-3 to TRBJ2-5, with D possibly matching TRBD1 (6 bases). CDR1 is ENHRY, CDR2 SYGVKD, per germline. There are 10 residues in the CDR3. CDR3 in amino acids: CAAGEETQYF. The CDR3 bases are TGTGCAGCAGGGGAAGAGACCCAGTACTTC.

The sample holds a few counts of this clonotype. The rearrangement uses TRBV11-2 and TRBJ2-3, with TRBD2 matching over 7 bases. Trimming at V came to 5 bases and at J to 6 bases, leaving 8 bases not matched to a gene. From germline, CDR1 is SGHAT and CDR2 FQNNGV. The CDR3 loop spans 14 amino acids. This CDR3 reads CASSETSDLDTQYF. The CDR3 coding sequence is TGTGCCAGCAGCGAAACTAGCGATCTGGATACGCAGTATTTT. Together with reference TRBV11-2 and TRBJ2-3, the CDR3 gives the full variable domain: EAGVAQSPRYKIIEKRQSVAFWCNPISGHATLYWYQQILGQGPKLLIQFQNNGVVDDSQLPKDRFSAERLKGVDSTLKIQPAKLEDSAVYLCASSETSDLDTQYFGPGTRLTVL.

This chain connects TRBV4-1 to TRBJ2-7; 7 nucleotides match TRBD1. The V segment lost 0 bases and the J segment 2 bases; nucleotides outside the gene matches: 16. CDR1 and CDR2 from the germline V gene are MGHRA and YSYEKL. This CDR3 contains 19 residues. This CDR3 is CASSQDVGGDTTWPYEQYF. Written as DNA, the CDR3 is TGCGCCAGCAGCCAAGATGTAGGGGGCGATACAACTTGGCCCTACGAGCAGTACTTC.